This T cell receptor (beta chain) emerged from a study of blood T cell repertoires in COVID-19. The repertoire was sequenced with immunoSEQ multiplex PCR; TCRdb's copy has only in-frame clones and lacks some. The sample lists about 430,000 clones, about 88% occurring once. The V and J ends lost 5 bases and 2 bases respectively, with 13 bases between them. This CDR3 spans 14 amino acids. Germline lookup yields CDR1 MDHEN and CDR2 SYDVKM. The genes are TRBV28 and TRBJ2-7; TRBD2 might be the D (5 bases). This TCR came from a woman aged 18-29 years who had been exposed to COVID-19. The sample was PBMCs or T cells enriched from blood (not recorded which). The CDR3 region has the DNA TGTGCCAGCAGTCCCGGACTGCTTACCTACGAGCAGTACTTC. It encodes CASSPGLLTYEQYF.